This paragraph covers one T cell receptor beta chain sequence. The record originates from a study of CD8+ T cells in alopecia areata. Treatment noted: oral pan-JAK inhibitor, 5-10 mg twice daily. Researchers picked out CD4+ and CD8+ T cells from PBMCs by sorting. Between the trimmed V and J ends, which lost 4 bases and 1 base, there was a span of 13 bases. The CDR3 extends over 15 amino acids. Germline loops: CDR1 SGHTA, CDR2 FQGTGA. Extraction and reverse transcription of RNA yielded cDNA as the sequencing template. Clones were sequenced by immunoSEQ multiplex PCR, and TCRdb holds only the in-frame ones, with some missing. The sample holds fewer than 350,000 clones, roughly 64% seen once.

The chain links TRBV7-3 to TRBJ2-5, with D possibly matching TRBD1 (5 bases). Sequencing used CD4+ T cells sorted from blood, obtained at week 24, from a patient treated with tofacitinib. This receptor was identified in a human donor with alopecia areata. In nucleotides, the CDR3 is TGTGCCAGCAGCTCGAAGGGTACAGGCCAAGAGACCCAGTACTTC. Its protein is CASSSKGTGQETQYF.